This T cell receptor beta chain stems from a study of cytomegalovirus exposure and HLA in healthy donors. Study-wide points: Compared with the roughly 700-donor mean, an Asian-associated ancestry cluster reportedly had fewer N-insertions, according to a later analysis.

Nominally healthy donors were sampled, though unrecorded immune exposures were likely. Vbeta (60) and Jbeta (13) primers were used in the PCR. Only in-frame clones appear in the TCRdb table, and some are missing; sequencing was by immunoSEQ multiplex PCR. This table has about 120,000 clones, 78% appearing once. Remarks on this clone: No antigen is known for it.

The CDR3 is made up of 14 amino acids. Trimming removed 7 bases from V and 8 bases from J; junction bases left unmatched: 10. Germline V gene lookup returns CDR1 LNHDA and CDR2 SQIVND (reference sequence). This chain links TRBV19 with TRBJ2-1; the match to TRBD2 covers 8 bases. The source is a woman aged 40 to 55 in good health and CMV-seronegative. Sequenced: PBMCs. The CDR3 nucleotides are TGTGCCAGTATCCCGAGCGGGAGATTGGATGAGCAGTTCTTC. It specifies CASIPSGRLDEQFF.